Here is one T cell receptor beta chain with its context. The antigen is unknown. In the PCR, 60 Vbeta and 13 Jbeta primers were used. Clones were read by immunoSEQ multiplex PCR, and TCRdb kept only the in-frame ones, dropping some. The sample includes about 120,000 clones, roughly 72% of them seen just once. The data belong to a study of cytomegalovirus exposure and HLA in healthy donors. For the study at large: Across 350 to 400 genotyped donors, over 70% landed in the Caucasian-associated ancestry cluster.

Germline values: CDR1 GTSNPN, CDR2 SVGIG (reference sequence). Trimming removed 3 bases at V and 6 bases at J, with 12 bases between. The CDR3 spans 12 residues. Notes on the study in general: Earlier analysis yielded a pattern in which most TCR beta V segments were productive about 90% or about 30% of the time. For cytomegalovirus status, the classifier reportedly gave diagnoses with high specificity and sensitivity. TCR beta chain V- and J-gene trimming was linked, in a later analysis, to a missense variant in DCLRE1C.

The sequenced material came from PBMCs. The chain is built from TRBV30 and TRBJ2-7; the D gene is possibly TRBD2 (6 bases). The TCR was taken from a woman aged 45-59 years in good health and CMV-seropositive. The CDR3 here is CAWREGAVEQYF. The DNA for the CDR3 is TGTGCCTGGAGGGAGGGTGCTGTCGAGCAGTACTTC.